The 27 T cell receptor beta chains reported below all come from one sample, sequenced in a study of blood T cell repertoires in COVID-19. Assay used: immunoSEQ multiplex PCR; TCRdb lists only in-frame clones, some missing. The table has hundreds of thousands of clones, 70% to 90% seen once; the top ten hold 1.5% to 2%. The sequenced sample consisted of PBMCs or T cells enriched from blood (not recorded which). These TCRs come from a woman aged 18 to 35 with acute COVID-19.

This chain uses TRBV7-2 with TRBJ2-1, with D hard to call. V was trimmed by 1 base and J by 5 bases, leaving 9 bases between them. This CDR3 is 14 amino acids long. Germline CDR1 and CDR2: SGHTA and FQGNSA. The DNA of the CDR3 is TGTGCCAGCAGCTTAGGGTCGGGTCACAATGAGCAGTTCTTC. Residues: CASSLGSGHNEQFF.

The gene calls are TRBV5-4 and TRBJ2-7; 7 nucleotides align to TRBD1. The CDR3 runs 17 residues. V shed 4 bases, J shed 4 bases, and the junction held 17 bases outside the gene matches. Germline CDR1 and CDR2: SGHNT and YYREEE (reference sequence). In DNA form, the CDR3 reads TGTGCCAGCAGCATACACCCGGGACAGACACGACTTTACGAGCAGTACTTC. As protein: CASSIHPGQTRLYEQYF.

The chain recombines TRBV6-4 with TRBJ2-1, with 9 bases aligning to TRBD2. CDR1 MRHNA and CDR2 SNTAGT come from the germline V gene. Trimming at V came to 3 bases and at J to 6 bases, leaving 6 bases not matched to a gene. The CDR3 has 15 residues. Written as DNA, the CDR3 is TGTGCCAGCAGTGATTTGCGGGGGGGCGTCAATGAGCAGTTCTTC. Translated: CASSDLRGGVNEQFF.

V gene TRBV6-2 or TRBV6-3 combines with J gene TRBJ1-1; D gene unclear. Germline V lookup: CDR1 MNHEY, CDR2 SVGEGT. The CDR3 runs 14 residues. V was clipped by 1 base and J by 2 bases, with 8 bases between them. The CDR3 here is CASSYYRSNTEAFF. The DNA of the CDR3 is TGTGCCAGCAGTTACTACAGATCAAACACTGAAGCTTTCTTT.

The chain has TRBV6-5 and TRBJ2-6, with TRBD1 matching over 7 bases. The junction had 1 base not matched to a gene; V was cut back by 0 bases and J by 2 bases. This CDR3 spans 16 amino acids. The germline CDR1 and CDR2 sequences are MNHEY and SVGAGI. The CDR3 sequence: CASSYSGQPGANVLTF. The CDR3 bases are TGTGCCAGCAGTTACTCGGGACAGCCTGGGGCCAACGTCCTGACTTTC.

The V call is TRBV10-3, the J call TRBJ1-5; possible D gene TRBD1, 5 bases. The germline CDR1 and CDR2 sequences are ENHRY and SYGVKD. The V end lost 3 bases, the J end lost 4 bases, and 7 bases lay between the germline ends. This CDR3 spans 13 amino acids. The CDR3 DNA reads TGTGCCATCAGTGAACAGGCGAATCAGCCCCAGCATTTT. It specifies CAISEQANQPQHF.

The V call is TRBV28, the J call TRBJ2-7; perhaps TRBD2 as D (5 bases). CDR3 length: 15 residues. V was clipped by 4 bases and J by 4 bases, with 17 bases between them. Germline lookup yields CDR1 MDHEN and CDR2 SYDVKM. For the CDR3, the DNA is TGTGCCAGCAGTTATTCGACAAACCGGGGTTACGAGCAGTACTTC. Translation: CASSYSTNRGYEQYF.

The rearrangement uses TRBV6-5 and TRBJ2-5; possible D gene TRBD1, 5 bases. Trimming pared 5 bases from V and 5 bases from J, leaving 9 bases between. CDR3 length: 12 residues. Germline V gives CDR1 MNHEY, CDR2 SVGAGI. The CDR3: CASSQSGETQYF. The CDR3 nucleotides are TGTGCCAGCAGTCAATCAGGGGAGACCCAGTACTTC.

The genes are TRBV18 and TRBJ2-5, with D possibly matching TRBD1 (5 bases). This CDR3 comprises 14 residues. V lost 2 bases to trimming and J lost 5 bases, with 12 bases between them. In germline, CDR1 is KGHSH, CDR2 LQKENI. CDR3 amino acids: CASSPSLQGETQYF. For the CDR3, the DNA is TGTGCCAGCTCACCATCCCTCCAGGGCGAGACCCAGTACTTC.

This chain connects TRBV11-3 to TRBJ2-1, with 15 bases fitting TRBD2. Germline V gene sequence: CDR1 SGHNT, CDR2 YENEEA. The CDR3 is 15 residues long. V lost 3 bases, J lost 7 bases, and 1 base stayed unmatched. CDR3 DNA sequence: TGTGCCAGCAGCTTGGGACTAGCGGGGGGAAATGAGCAGTTCTTC. This translates into CASSLGLAGGNEQFF.

The J gene is TRBJ1-2, the V gene TRBV4-2; TRBD1 is a possible D gene (6 bases). CDR1 is LGHNA, CDR2 YNFKEQ, per germline. V lost 5 bases to trimming and J lost 6 bases, with 10 bases between them. This CDR3 comprises 12 residues. This CDR3 is CASSKGHDGYTF. CDR3 bases: TGTGCCAGCAGCAAGGGACACGATGGCTACACCTTC.

This chain connects TRBV30 to TRBJ1-1; D is perhaps TRBD1 (6 bases). The CDR3 has 11 residues. Germline CDR1 is GTSNPN and CDR2 is SVGIG (reference sequence). V lost 1 base and J 10 bases, leaving 10 bases between the germline ends. CDR3 nucleotide sequence: TGTGCCTGGAGTGATACAGGGCTAGCTTTCTTT. It yields the protein CAWSDTGLAFF.

The chain is built from TRBV10-3 and TRBJ2-7, with no clear D. V gave up 2 bases and J gave up 3 bases, with 11 bases separating them. The germline gives CDR1 ENHRY, CDR2 SYGVKD. The CDR3 sequence is 14 residues long. In DNA form, the CDR3 reads TGTGCCATCAGTGAGATGGCGGTCCACTACGAGCAGTACTTC. Amino acid sequence: CAISEMAVHYEQYF.

The CDR3 region has the DNA TGCGCCAGCAGCCACCGTACAGGGAATGAGCAGTTCTTC. As protein: CASSHRTGNEQFF. This chain connects TRBV4-1 to TRBJ2-1; tentatively, D is TRBD1 (6 bases). The CDR3 loop spans 13 amino acids. V was cut by 3 bases and J by 7 bases, with 10 bases left in between. The germline gives CDR1 MGHRA, CDR2 YSYEKL.

The J gene is TRBJ1-2, the V gene TRBV4-2; D may be TRBD1 (6 bases). The length of the CDR3 is 16 residues. The V gene lost 1 base and the J gene lost 2 bases, with 14 bases spanning the gap. Germline-derived CDR1 and CDR2 are LGHNA and YNFKEQ. The CDR3 is CASSQAVGGQNYGYTF. The CDR3 DNA is TGTGCCAGCAGCCAAGCGGTCGGTGGACAGAACTATGGCTACACCTTC.

As DNA, the CDR3 is TGTGCCAGCAGTTTAGACAACACCTACGAGCAGTACTTC. This gives the protein CASSLDNTYEQYF. The genes are TRBV12-3 or TRBV12-4 and TRBJ2-7; no definite D call. This CDR3 contains 13 residues. Trimming removed 1 base from V and 2 bases from J, with 6 bases in between.

This chain joins TRBV6-6 and TRBJ2-7; no firm D call. The germline CDR1 and CDR2 sequences are MNHNY and SVGAGI (reference sequence). V was trimmed by 3 bases and J by 0 bases, leaving 9 bases between them. CDR3 length equals 14 residues. The CDR3 bases are TGTGCCAGCAGTTATGAGGCCCGCTCCTACGAGCAGTACTTC. It specifies CASSYEARSYEQYF.

V gene TRBV19 combines with J gene TRBJ1-1; 8 nucleotides line up with TRBD1. With V trimmed by 5 bases and J by 0 bases, 5 bases remained unmatched. The length of the CDR3 is 15 residues. The germline V gene has CDR1 LNHDA and CDR2 SQIVND (reference sequence). The CDR3 region has the DNA TGTGCCAGTAGTCGCAGGGGGCGGGTGAACACTGAAGCTTTCTTT. Protein product: CASSRRGRVNTEAFF.

The chain combines TRBV6-2 or TRBV6-3 with TRBJ2-2; the match to TRBD2 covers 14 bases. Germline loops: CDR1 MNHEY, CDR2 SVGEGT. The CDR3 consists of 19 residues. V shed 2 bases and J 5 bases; nucleotides not matched to a gene: 10. The CDR3 protein is CASSYARLAGGPRTGELFF. In nucleotides, the CDR3 is TGTGCCAGCAGTTACGCAAGACTAGCGGGAGGGCCTAGAACCGGGGAGCTGTTTTTT.

This clone has only a few counts. This chain joins TRBV4-3 and TRBJ2-7; TRBD2 is a possible D gene (5 bases). Germline V lookup: CDR1 LGHNA, CDR2 YSLEER. The ends were cut back, 0 bases at V and 2 bases at J, with 8 bases in the middle. The CDR3 runs 14 residues. Here the CDR3 reads CASSQDRGPYEQYF. Written as DNA, the CDR3 is TGCGCCAGCAGCCAAGATCGGGGTCCCTACGAGCAGTACTTC.

This clone occurred a few times. The chain uses TRBV7-2 and TRBJ2-7; possible D gene TRBD2, 6 bases. Germline values: CDR1 SGHTA, CDR2 FQGNSA. V was shortened by 4 bases and J by 6 bases, with 16 bases between the two germline ends. The length of the CDR3 is 14 residues. The CDR3 sequence: CASSSLTNGGEQYF. As DNA, the CDR3 is TGTGCCAGCAGCTCATTGACAAACGGGGGCGAGCAGTACTTC.

This rearrangement joins TRBV19 to TRBJ2-3; maybe TRBD1 (6 bases). This CDR3 has 14 amino acids. The V end lost 2 bases, the J end lost 3 bases, and 9 bases lay between the germline ends. Germline loops: CDR1 LNHDA, CDR2 SQIVND (reference sequence). The CDR3 DNA follows: TGTGCCAGTAGTATAAGGCAGGGGACAGATACGCAGTATTTT. This translates into CASSIRQGTDTQYF.

The chain uses TRBV5-1 and TRBJ1-1, with 7 bases matching TRBD1. Germline V CDR1 and CDR2: SGHRS, YFSETQ. This CDR3 has 17 amino acids. The V and J ends lost 4 bases and 4 bases, in that order; junction bases with no gene match: 16. The CDR3 loop reads CASSGTGTDFGSTEAFF. The CDR3 nucleotides are TGCGCCAGCAGCGGTACAGGGACAGATTTCGGTTCCACTGAAGCTTTCTTT.

V and J are TRBV12-5 and TRBJ2-2; tentative D call: TRBD2 (5 bases). This CDR3 has 15 amino acids. Germline V lookup: CDR1 LGHNT, CDR2 FRNRAP. V dropped 4 bases and J dropped 0 bases, with 9 bases sitting between them. CDR3 sequence (DNA): TGTGCTAGTGGTTCACTAGTGTCGAACACCGGGGAGCTGTTTTTT. Amino acids: CASGSLVSNTGELFF.

This rearrangement joins TRBV18 to TRBJ2-3, with 7 bases lining up with TRBD2. V lost 0 bases and J lost 5; bases outside the gene matches: 5. Germline CDR1 and CDR2: KGHSH and LQKENI. The CDR3 runs 15 residues. The CDR3 loop is CASSPPSGMGDTQYF. CDR3 nucleotides: TGTGCCAGCTCACCACCCAGCGGGATGGGAGATACGCAGTATTTT.

This chain uses TRBV2 with TRBJ2-1; 11 bases match TRBD2. CDR3 length: 15 residues. With 6 bases clipped from V and 2 bases from J, the junction kept 3 bases outside the gene matches. Looked up from germline, CDR1 is SNHLY and CDR2 is FYNNEI. The CDR3 sequence: CASRLAGGPYNEQFF. CDR3 nucleotides: TGTGCCAGCAGATTAGCGGGGGGGCCCTACAATGAGCAGTTCTTC.

The J gene is TRBJ2-7, the V gene TRBV7-8; 10 nucleotides line up with TRBD1. Trimming removed 5 bases from V and 3 bases from J; junction bases left unmatched: 10. CDR1 and CDR2 (germline): SGHVS, FQNEAQ. This CDR3 has 16 amino acids. The CDR3 loop reads CASSPIRTGGDYEQYF. CDR3 DNA sequence: TGTGCCAGCAGCCCAATAAGGACAGGGGGTGACTACGAGCAGTACTTC.